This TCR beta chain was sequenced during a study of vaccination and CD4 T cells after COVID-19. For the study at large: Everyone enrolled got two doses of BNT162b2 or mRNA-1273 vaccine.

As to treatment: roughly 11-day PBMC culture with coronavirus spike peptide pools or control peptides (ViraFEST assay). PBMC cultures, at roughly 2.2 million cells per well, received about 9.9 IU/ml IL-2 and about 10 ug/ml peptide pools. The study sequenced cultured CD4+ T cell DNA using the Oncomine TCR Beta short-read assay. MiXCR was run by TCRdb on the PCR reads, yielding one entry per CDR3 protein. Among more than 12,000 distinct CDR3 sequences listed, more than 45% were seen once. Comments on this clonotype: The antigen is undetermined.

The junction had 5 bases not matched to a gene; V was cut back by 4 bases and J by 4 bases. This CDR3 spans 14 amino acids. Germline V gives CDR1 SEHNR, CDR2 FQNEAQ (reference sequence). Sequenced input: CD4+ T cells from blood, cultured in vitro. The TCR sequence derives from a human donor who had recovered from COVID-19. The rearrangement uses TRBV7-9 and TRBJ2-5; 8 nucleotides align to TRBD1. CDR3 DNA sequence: TGTGCCAGCAGCTCCCCAGGGGGCGTAGAGACCCAGTACTTC. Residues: CASSSPGGVETQYF.